This record concerns one T cell receptor beta chain sequence. No antigen is known for it. Tumor samples were taken before definitive surgery or chemotherapy. The data derive from a study of high-grade serous ovarian cancer treatment subgroups. At the level of the study: Mean per sample: about 14,000 reads, around 7,100 unique TCR beta rearrangements.

Looked up from germline, CDR1 is GTSNPN and CDR2 is SVGIG (reference sequence). Trimming removed 2 bases from V and 11 bases from J, with 16 bases in between. This CDR3 contains 14 residues. Findings of the study overall: Different patients shared almost no repertoire; same-patient tumors shared about 0.095 to 0.85. CDR1 and CDR2 were left unanalyzed; analyses focused on CDR3. TCR clonal relatedness correlated positively with neoantigen level.

Generated by immunoSEQ multiplex PCR, the TCRdb table keeps only in-frame clones and is missing some. This sample carries fewer than 5,000 clones, roughly 77% of them seen once, and the ten largest clones take approximately 9%. The gene calls are TRBV30 and TRBJ1-6; no clear D. The sequenced sample was tumor tissue. The origin of this receptor is a human donor with high-grade serous ovarian cancer. CDR3 DNA: TGTGCCTGGAGTACGGGAATCGGGCAACCACCCCTCCACTTT. Its protein product is CAWSTGIGQPPLHF.